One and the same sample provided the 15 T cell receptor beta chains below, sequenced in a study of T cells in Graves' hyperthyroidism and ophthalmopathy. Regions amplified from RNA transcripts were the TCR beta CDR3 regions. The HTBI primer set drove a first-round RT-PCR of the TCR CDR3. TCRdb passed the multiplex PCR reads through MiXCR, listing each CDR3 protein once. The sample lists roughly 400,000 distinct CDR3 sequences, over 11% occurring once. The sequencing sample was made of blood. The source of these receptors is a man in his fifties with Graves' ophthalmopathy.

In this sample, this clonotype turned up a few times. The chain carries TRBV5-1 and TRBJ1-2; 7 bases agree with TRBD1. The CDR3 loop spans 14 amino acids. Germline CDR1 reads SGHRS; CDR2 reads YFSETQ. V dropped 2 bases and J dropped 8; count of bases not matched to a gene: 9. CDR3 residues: CASSFSPTGSGYTF. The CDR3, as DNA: TGCGCCAGCAGCTTTTCCCCGACAGGGAGCGGCTACACCTTC. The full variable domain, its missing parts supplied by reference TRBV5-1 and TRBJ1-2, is KAGVTQTPRYLIKTRGQQVTLSCSPISGHRSVSWYQQTPGQGLQFLFEYFSETQRNKGNFPGRFSGRQFSNSRSEMNVSTLELGDSALYLCASSFSPTGSGYTFGSGTRLTVV.

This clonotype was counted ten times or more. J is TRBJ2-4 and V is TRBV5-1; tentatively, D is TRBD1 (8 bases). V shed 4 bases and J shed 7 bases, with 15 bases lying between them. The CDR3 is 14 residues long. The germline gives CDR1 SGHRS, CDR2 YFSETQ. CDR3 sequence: CASSPDREGNIQYF. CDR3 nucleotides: TGCGCCAGCAGCCCGGACAGGGAGGGGAACATTCAGTACTTC.

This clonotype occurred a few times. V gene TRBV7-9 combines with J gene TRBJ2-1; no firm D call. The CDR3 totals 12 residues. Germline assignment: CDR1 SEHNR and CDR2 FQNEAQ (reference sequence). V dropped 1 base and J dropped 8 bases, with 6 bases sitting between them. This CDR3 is CASSLEWDEQFF. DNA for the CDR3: TGTGCCAGCAGCTTAGAGTGGGATGAGCAGTTCTTC.

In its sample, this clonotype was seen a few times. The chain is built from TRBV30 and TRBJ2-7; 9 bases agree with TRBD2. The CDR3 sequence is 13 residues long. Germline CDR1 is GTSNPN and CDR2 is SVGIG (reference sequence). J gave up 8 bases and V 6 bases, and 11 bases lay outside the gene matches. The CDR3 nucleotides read TGTGCCTGTAACCGAGCGGGAGGCCCCCAGCAGTACTTC. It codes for CACNRAGGPQQYF.

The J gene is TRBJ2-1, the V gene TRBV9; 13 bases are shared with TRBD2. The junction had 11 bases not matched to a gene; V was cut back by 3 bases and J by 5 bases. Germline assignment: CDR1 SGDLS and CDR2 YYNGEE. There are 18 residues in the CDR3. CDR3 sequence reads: CASSDQTSGGYTHNEQFF. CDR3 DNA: TGTGCCAGCAGCGACCAGACTAGCGGGGGGTACACCCACAATGAGCAGTTCTTC.

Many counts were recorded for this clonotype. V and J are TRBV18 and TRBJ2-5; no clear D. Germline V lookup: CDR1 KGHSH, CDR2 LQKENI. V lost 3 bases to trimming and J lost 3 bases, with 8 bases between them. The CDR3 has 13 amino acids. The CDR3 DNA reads TGTGCCAGCTCACCGCGGCGGAAAGAGACCCAGTACTTC. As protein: CASSPRRKETQYF.

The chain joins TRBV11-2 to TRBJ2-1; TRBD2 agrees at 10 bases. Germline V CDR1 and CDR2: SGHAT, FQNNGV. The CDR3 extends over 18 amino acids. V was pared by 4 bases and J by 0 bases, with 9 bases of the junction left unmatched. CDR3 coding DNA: TGTGCCAGCAGCTCAGGGGGACTAGCGAATAGCTCCTACAATGAGCAGTTCTTC. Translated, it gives CASSSGGLANSSYNEQFF.

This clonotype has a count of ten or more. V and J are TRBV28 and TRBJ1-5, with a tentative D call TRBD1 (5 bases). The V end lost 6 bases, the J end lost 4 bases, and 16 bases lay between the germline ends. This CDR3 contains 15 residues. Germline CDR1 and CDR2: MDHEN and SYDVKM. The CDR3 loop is CASRPRGRQNQPQHF. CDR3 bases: TGTGCCAGCAGGCCGCGAGGCAGACAGAATCAGCCCCAGCATTTT.

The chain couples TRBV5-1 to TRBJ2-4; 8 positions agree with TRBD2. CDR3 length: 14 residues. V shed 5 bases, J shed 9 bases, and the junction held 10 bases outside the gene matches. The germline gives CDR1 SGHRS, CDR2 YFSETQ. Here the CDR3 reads CASRMEREFSIQYF. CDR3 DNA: TGCGCCAGCAGAATGGAGCGGGAGTTTTCCATTCAGTACTTC.

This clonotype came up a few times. This CDR3 reads CASIPPRTSTQYF. CDR3 DNA sequence: TGTGCCAGCATCCCACCCAGAACGTCTACGCAGTATTTT. The chain couples TRBV6-1 to TRBJ2-3; D is unclear. The CDR3 is 13 amino acids. Trimming cost V 7 bases and J 8 bases, with 16 bases left between them. Germline V gene lookup returns CDR1 MNHNS and CDR2 SASEGT.

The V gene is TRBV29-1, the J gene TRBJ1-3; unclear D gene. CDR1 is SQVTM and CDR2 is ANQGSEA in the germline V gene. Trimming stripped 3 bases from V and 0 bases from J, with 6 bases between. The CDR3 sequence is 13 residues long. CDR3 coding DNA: TGCAGCGTTGAGGAGTTCTCTGGAAACACCATATATTTT. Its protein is CSVEEFSGNTIYF. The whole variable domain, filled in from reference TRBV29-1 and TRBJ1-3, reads SAVISQKPSRDICQRGTSLTIQCQVDSQVTMMFWYRQQPGQSLTLIATANQGSEATYESGFVIDKFPISRPNLTFSTLTVSNMSPEDSSIYLCSVEEFSGNTIYFGEGSWLTVV.

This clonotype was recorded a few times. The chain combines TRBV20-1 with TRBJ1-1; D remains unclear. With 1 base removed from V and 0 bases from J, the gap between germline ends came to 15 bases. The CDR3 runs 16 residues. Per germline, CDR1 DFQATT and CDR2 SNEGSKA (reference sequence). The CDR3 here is CSARGLRTDLNTEAFF. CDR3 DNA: TGCAGTGCTAGAGGCCTCCGGACGGATTTGAACACTGAAGCTTTCTTT.

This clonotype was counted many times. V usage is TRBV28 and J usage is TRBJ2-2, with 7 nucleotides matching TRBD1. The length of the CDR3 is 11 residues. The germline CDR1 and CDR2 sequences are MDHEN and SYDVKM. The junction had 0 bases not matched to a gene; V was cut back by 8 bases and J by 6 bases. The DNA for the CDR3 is TGTGCCAGCCAGGGGGCCGGGGAGCTGTTTTTT. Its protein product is CASQGAGELFF. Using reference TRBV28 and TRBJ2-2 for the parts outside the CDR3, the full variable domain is DVKVTQSSRYLVKRTGEKVFLECVQDMDHENMFWYRQDPGLGLRLIYFSYDVKMKEKGDIPEGYSVSREKKERFSLILESASTNQTSMYLCASQGAGELFFGEGSRLTVL.

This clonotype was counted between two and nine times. The CDR3 loop is CASSPGAEPYEQYF. Here the CDR3 DNA reads TGTGCCAGCAGCCCCGGGGCGGAGCCCTACGAGCAGTACTTC. The chain joins TRBV9 to TRBJ2-7; the D call may be TRBD1 or TRBD2 (5 bases each). This CDR3 spans 14 amino acids. With 4 bases removed from V and 2 bases from J, the gap between germline ends came to 13 bases. Looked up from germline, CDR1 is SGDLS and CDR2 is YYNGEE.

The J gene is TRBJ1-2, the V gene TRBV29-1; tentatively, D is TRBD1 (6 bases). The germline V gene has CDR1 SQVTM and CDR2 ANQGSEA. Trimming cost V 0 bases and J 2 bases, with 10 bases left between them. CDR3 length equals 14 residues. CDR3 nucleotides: TGCAGCGTTGAAGACAGGGGAAAAAACTATGGCTACACCTTC. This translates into CSVEDRGKNYGYTF.